This entry features one TCR beta chain sequence. This clonotype has a handful of counts. No antigen is known for it. Within one base of it there is no much larger clone, and no base qualities were kept. The library was prepared using 5' RACE. Sequencing used an Illumina HiSeq 2000. A universal primer binding site was introduced by template switching, and a unique molecular identifier was present in the final cDNA, enabling accurate counting of TCR cDNA molecules. Specific primers in the conserved constant-segment region were used to synthesize first-strand cDNA for TCR alpha and beta chains. Each cDNA library was double barcoded, with a SMART-Mk sample barcode plus Illumina barcodes, to control for contamination. TruSeq adapter sequences and Illumina sample barcodes were added in two successive PCR steps. TCR alpha and beta cDNA libraries were sequenced on the Illumina HiSeq platform with custom primers. The authors' pipeline ran thus. MiGEC was used to process raw reads and extract unique molecular identifiers, and MiXCR was used to find CDR3 positions. For each individual, recombination models were inferred using an EM algorithm with the repgenHMM and IGoR tools. The analysis of shared clonotypes was done with the tcR package in R, with sharing normalized by the product of cloneset sizes. To study raw recombination without the effects of thymic and clonal selection, out-of-frame nonproductive sequences were analyzed. In-frame beta chains were kept once TCRdb had trimmed the public reads at Q25 with fastp and called clones with MiXCR. Here each entry gathers all rows of one CDR3 protein and keeps the most common genes and DNA. TCRdb's processing, not the authors', yielded these V and J calls. The sample yields under 900,000 distinct CDR3 sequences; approximately 13% were counted once. 1.5% to 2% of the sample goes to the ten largest clones.

In the germline V gene (reference sequence), CDR1 corresponds to SEHNR and CDR2 to FQNEAQ. The junction shows trimming of 5 bases on V and 0 bases on J, and the gene matches do not reach 6 bases of it. From the cysteine through the phenylalanine, the CDR3 covers 16 amino acids. Left in the record is the CDR3 DNA by itself, 48 bases read in frame from the first base. All donors were healthy Caucasians. Three pairs of female monozygotic twins, all aged roughly 18 to 29 years, were included in the twin cohort. Peripheral blood mononuclear cells were used as the source from which RNA for TCR libraries was isolated. The data stem from a study of identical twins (TCRdb year 2016). For the study in its entirety: To test whether fetal clonotypes persist, the study used deep sequencing on TCR alpha and beta repertoires from monozygotic twins, unrelated adults of various ages, and cord blood. To rule out contamination, the twin experiments were replicated at different times with different library preparation protocols.

Overall study outcomes, separate from this receptor: Out-of-frame TCR alpha sequences shared between twins showed an excess of low generation-probability sequences compared with coincidental sharing between unrelated individuals. A weaker excess of twin sharing was found in beta out-of-frame sequences because the signal-to-noise ratio was lowered by fewer shared sequences. Because the same donors could not be followed over many years, the conclusions depended on cross-sectional statistical analysis. Recombination models systematically underestimated out-of-frame TCR alpha sharing in monozygotic twins but agreed with sharing between unrelated individuals. Zero-insertion analyses could be partly confounded by invariant T cells such as MAIT and iNKT, although diverse VJ usage argued against such confounding for most clonotypes. Fewer insertions were carried by abundant cord blood beta clonotypes, a similar but weaker trend appeared in young adult naive repertoires, and no such trend appeared in memory repertoires.

The sample also formed part of further work on yellow fever vaccine responses in identical twins. Per that second paper: According to the authors, in identical twins the way T cells responded to vaccination appeared partly convergent and partly personalized. In the study, vaccine-responding T cell clones were precisely tracked in identical twins.

The source is a woman between 18 and 29 years old in good health. Recombination connected TRBV7-9 to TRBJ2-3; 9 nucleotides in the junction match TRBD2. Specimen: PBMCs. The CDR3 region: CASSIPGLASTDTQYF. Here is the DNA: TGTGCCAGCAGCATACCGGGACTAGCAAGCACAGATACGCAGTATTTT.